This T cell receptor (beta chain) comes out of a study of T cell repertoires in cytomegalovirus infection. Study context: Peptides in the study included HLA-C-restricted and HLA-B-restricted CMV epitopes. Signatures in public TCR beta sequences pointed to both CMV infection and matching HLA type. Findings and limits, study-wide: The ex vivo response was dominated by HLA-C-restricted CMV-specific TCR beta clonotypes.

Remarks on this clonotype: Its cognate antigen is unknown.

Trimming removed 6 bases from V and 5 bases from J, with 18 bases in between. Germline lookup yields CDR1 SEHNR and CDR2 FQNEAQ (reference sequence). The CDR3 runs 15 residues. TCRdb analysed the reads with MiXCR anew, one entry per CDR3 protein. Of 800,000 to 950,000 distinct CDR3 sequences detected, approximately 32% appear once; the ten largest clones hold around an eighth. Sequencing used cultured CD8+ T cells from PBMCs, obtained from culture after CMV antigen stimulation. This chain connects TRBV7-9 to TRBJ2-3; TRBD2 is a possible D gene (6 bases). This TCR derives from a human donor in good health (CMV status not recorded). Some clones in this sample may be carry-over from other donors' samples. CDR3 loop: CASRPRGMGGDTQYF. DNA of the CDR3: TGTGCCAGCAGACCTCGGGGCATGGGAGGAGATACGCAGTATTTT.